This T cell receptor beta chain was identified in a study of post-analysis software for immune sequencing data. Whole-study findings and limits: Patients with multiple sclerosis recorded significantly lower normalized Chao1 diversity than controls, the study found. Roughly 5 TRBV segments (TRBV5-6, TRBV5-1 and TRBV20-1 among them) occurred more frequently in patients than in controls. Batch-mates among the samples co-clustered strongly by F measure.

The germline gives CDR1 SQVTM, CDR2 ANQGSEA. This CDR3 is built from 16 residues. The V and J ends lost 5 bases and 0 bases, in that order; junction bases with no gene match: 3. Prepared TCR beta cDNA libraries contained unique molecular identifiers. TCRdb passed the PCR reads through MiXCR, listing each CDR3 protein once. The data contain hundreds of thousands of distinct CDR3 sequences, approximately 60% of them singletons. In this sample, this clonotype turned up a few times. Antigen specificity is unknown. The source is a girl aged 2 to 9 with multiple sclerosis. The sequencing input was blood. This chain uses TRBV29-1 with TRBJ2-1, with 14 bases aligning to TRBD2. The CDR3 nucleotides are TGCAGCGTTAGACTAGCGGGAGGGAGCTCCTACAATGAGCAGTTCTTC. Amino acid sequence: CSVRLAGGSSYNEQFF.